These 14 T cell receptor beta chains were all obtained from the same sample, sequenced in a study of T-cell memory formation after mild COVID-19. A single record per CDR3 protein comes from TCRdb applying MiXCR to the 5' RACE reads. This repertoire shows 200,000 to 300,000 distinct CDR3 sequences, 16% found once; its top ten account for roughly a fifth. Sequenced input: PBMCs or a T cell subset sorted from them (not recorded which). All receptors derive from a man aged 18 to 30 who had mild COVID-19 (a few samples of this study predate the infection). Cell type and time point are not known.

The chain joins TRBV20-1 to TRBJ1-2, with 8 bases lining up with TRBD1. Losses at the gene ends were 3 bases for V and 10 bases for J; bases not matched to a gene: 7. Looked up from germline, CDR1 is DFQATT and CDR2 is SNEGSKA (reference sequence). This CDR3 region has 12 residues. Written as DNA, the CDR3 is TGCAGTGCTAGCTCAGGGGGCTCGGTCTACACCTTC. This sequence encodes CSASSGGSVYTF.

The rearrangement links TRBV24-1 to TRBJ2-5; 8 bases match TRBD1. The germline V gene has CDR1 KGHDR and CDR2 SFDVKD. The CDR3 is made up of 14 amino acids. V lost 8 bases, J lost 2 bases, and 6 bases stayed unmatched. CDR3 in amino acids: CATTSGQGQETQYF. CDR3 nucleotide sequence: TGTGCCACCACCTCCGGACAGGGACAAGAGACCCAGTACTTC.

The chain joins TRBV29-1 to TRBJ1-1, with 7 bases fitting TRBD1. The V gene's germline CDR1 is SQVTM and CDR2 ANQGSEA. The V gene end was trimmed by 7 bases and the J gene end by 0 bases; junction bases not matched to a gene: 11. This CDR3 is 15 amino acids long. CDR3 region: CSARQGWGMNTEAFF. The CDR3 bases are TGCAGCGCGAGACAGGGTTGGGGCATGAACACTGAAGCTTTCTTT. Based on the CDR3 plus reference TRBV29-1 and TRBJ1-1, the full variable domain is SAVISQKPSRDICQRGTSLTIQCQVDSQVTMMFWYRQQPGQSLTLIATANQGSEATYESGFVIDKFPISRPNLTFSTLTVSNMSPEDSSIYLCSARQGWGMNTEAFFGQGTRLTVV.

The table lists this clonotype with a few counts. The chain recombines TRBV5-1 with TRBJ2-6; weak D call: TRBD2 (7 bases). Trimming removed 5 bases from V and 0 bases from J, with 18 bases in between. This CDR3 spans 18 amino acids. Per germline, CDR1 SGHRS and CDR2 YFSETQ. CDR3 DNA sequence: TGCGCCAGCAGGTTTGACGGGGGGCCCTTCTCTGGGGCCAACGTCCTGACTTTC. Encoded protein: CASRFDGGPFSGANVLTF.

This clonotype was seen a handful of times. V is TRBV23-1 and J is TRBJ2-7; D is perhaps TRBD2 (6 bases). TRBV23-1 is an ORF, and what it does is uncertain. V shed 0 bases and J shed 4 bases, with 13 bases lying between them. The length of the CDR3 is 15 residues. The CDR3 bases are TGCGCCAGCAGTCAATCGGGACGGGACTTGTACGAGCAGTACGTC. Encoded protein: CASSQSGRDLYEQYV.

This clonotype was seen only a few times. The genes are TRBV10-3 and TRBJ2-3, with no clear D. This CDR3 has 12 amino acids. Germline V lookup: CDR1 ENHRY, CDR2 SYGVKD. Trimming removed 2 bases from V and 5 bases from J, with 5 bases in between. CDR3 sequence reads: CAISESVDTQYF. CDR3 nucleotides: TGTGCCATCAGTGAGAGTGTAGATACGCAGTATTTT.

This chain connects TRBV12-3 or TRBV12-4 to TRBJ2-5; D not certain. V was clipped by 3 bases and J by 5 bases, with 13 bases between them. This CDR3 has 14 residues. The CDR3 reads CASSLGGAAETQYF. The CDR3 region has the DNA TGTGCCAGCAGTTTGGGCGGAGCCGCGGAGACCCAGTACTTC.

The gene calls are TRBV4-3 and TRBJ2-1, with D possibly being TRBD2 (6 bases). V was clipped by 0 bases and J by 13 bases, with 16 bases between them. CDR1 LGHNA and CDR2 YSLEER come from the germline V gene. The CDR3 extends over 14 amino acids. CDR3 coding DNA: TGCGCCAGCAGCCAAGAAAGATCCCGGGAGATACAGTTCTTC. Encoded protein: CASSQERSREIQFF.

This clonotype was picked up a small number of times. In nucleotides, the CDR3 is TGCGCCAGCAGCTTGGAGGGTGCGGGGTACAATGAGCAGTTCTTC. It is translated as CASSLEGAGYNEQFF. This rearrangement joins TRBV5-1 to TRBJ2-1; D perhaps matches TRBD2 (6 bases). V shed 0 bases and J shed 4 bases, with 11 bases lying between them. The germline V gene has CDR1 SGHRS and CDR2 YFSETQ. This CDR3 region has 15 residues.

This clonotype was seen a few times. This sequence joins TRBV4-2 and TRBJ1-3; D is ambiguous. CDR1 LGHNA and CDR2 YNFKEQ come from the germline V gene. The CDR3 has 15 amino acids. Trimming removed 2 bases from V and 3 bases from J, with 11 bases in between. The CDR3 nucleotides read TGTGCCAGCAGCCAAAGTGGGGTTTGTGGAAACACCATATATTTT. This codes for CASSQSGVCGNTIYF.

The V call is TRBV5-5, the J call TRBJ2-7, with 11 bases identical to TRBD2. The germline gives CDR1 SGHKS, CDR2 YYEKEE (reference sequence). This CDR3 region has 13 residues. V was pared by 5 bases and J by 3 bases, with 1 base of the junction left unmatched. CDR3 residues: CASRLAGDYEQYV. The CDR3, as DNA: TGTGCCAGCAGACTAGCGGGGGACTACGAGCAGTACGTC.

This chain connects TRBV7-2 to TRBJ2-3; TRBD2 matches 9 bases. The CDR3 contains 16 residues. Germline lookup yields CDR1 SGHTA and CDR2 FQGNSA. V dropped 0 bases and J dropped 6; count of bases not matched to a gene: 7. The CDR3 protein is CASSLAGTSPTDTQYF. Here the CDR3 DNA reads TGTGCCAGCAGCTTAGCCGGGACTAGCCCGACGGATACGCAGTATTTT. Based on the CDR3 plus reference TRBV7-2 and TRBJ2-3, the full variable domain is GAGVSQSPSNKVTEKGKDVELRCDPISGHTALYWYRQSLGQGLEFLIYFQGNSAPDKSGLPSDRFSAERTGGSVSTLTIQRTQQEDSAVYLCASSLAGTSPTDTQYFGPGTRLTVL.

The chain combines TRBV29-1 with TRBJ2-3; the D gene is possibly TRBD1 (6 bases). Germline V CDR1 and CDR2: SQVTM, ANQGSEA. V was clipped by 0 bases and J by 6 bases, with 7 bases between them. The CDR3 has 12 residues. The CDR3 nucleotides read TGCAGCGTTGAAGATCAGGGGGATACGCAGTATTTT. The encoded protein is CSVEDQGDTQYF.

In its sample, this clonotype was seen a few times. The chain is built from TRBV28 and TRBJ2-1; 13 bases align to TRBD2. The CDR3 sequence is 19 residues long. CDR1 is MDHEN, CDR2 SYDVKM, per germline. J was trimmed by 0 bases and V by 6 bases; bases with no gene match: 11. CDR3 DNA sequence: TGTGCCAGCAGGGGATCGGGGACTAGCGGGGTGAGCTCCTACAATGAGCAGTTCTTC. Protein product: CASRGSGTSGVSSYNEQFF.